This entry is about one T cell receptor beta chain. Its antigen is not known. The CDR3 loop spans 16 amino acids. Germline V gene sequence: CDR1 SGHNT, CDR2 YYREEE (reference sequence). The sample belongs to a study of CXCR3-negative and CXCR3-positive naive CD8 T cells. General study points: Similar TRBV-TRBJ gene usage was seen in naive CXCR3-negative and CXCR3-positive cells, but not in memory cells. More hydrophobic TRB CDR3s occurred in CXCR3-positive than in CXCR3-negative naive cells.

The TRB libraries of cDNA were built by UMI-labeled 5' RACE. Reprocessing the 5' RACE reads, TCRdb reports a single entry for every CDR3 protein and omits DNA. The listing records 69,000 or so distinct CDR3 sequences. The TCR comes from a human donor in good health. Some clones in this sample may be carry-over from other donors' samples. The sequenced sample was naive CXCR3- CD8+ T cells from blood. Subset specified: CD45RO-CCR7+CD27+CD95- naive CD8+ T cells lacking CXCR3 (TNR3-). The chain recombines TRBV5-4 with TRBJ2-1; TCRdb picks TRBD2, but there is no DNA to check that call. The CDR3 region is CASSTPETSGNNEQFF.